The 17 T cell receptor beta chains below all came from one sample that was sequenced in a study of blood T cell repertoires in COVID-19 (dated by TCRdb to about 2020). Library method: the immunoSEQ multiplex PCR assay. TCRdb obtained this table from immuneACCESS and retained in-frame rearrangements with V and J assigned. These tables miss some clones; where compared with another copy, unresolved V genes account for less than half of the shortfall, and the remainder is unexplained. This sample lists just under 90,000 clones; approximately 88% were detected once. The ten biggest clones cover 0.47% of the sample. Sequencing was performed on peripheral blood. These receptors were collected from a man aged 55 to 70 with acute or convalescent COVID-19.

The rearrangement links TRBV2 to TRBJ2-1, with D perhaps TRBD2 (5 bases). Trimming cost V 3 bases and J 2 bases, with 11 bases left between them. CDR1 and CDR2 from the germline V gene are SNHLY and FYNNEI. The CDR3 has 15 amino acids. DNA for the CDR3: TGTGCCAGCAGTGATAGGGCGGGCCCCTACAATGAGCAGTTCTTC. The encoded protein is CASSDRAGPYNEQFF.

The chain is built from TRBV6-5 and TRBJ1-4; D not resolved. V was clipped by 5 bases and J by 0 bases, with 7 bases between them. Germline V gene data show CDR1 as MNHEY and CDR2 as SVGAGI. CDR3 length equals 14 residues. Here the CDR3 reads CASSITATNEKLFF. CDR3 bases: TGTGCCAGCAGTATAACAGCAACTAATGAAAAACTGTTTTTT.

CDR3 amino acids: CASSHAGGSYNEQFF. CDR3 sequence (DNA): TGTGCCAGCAGCCATGCGGGGGGCTCCTACAATGAGCAGTTCTTC. The V gene is TRBV3-1 (or the pseudogene TRBV3-2), the J gene TRBJ2-1; 8 bases match TRBD2. V gave up 3 bases and J gave up 0 bases; unmatched junction bases: 1. Germline V gives CDR1 LGHDT, CDR2 YNNKEL (reference sequence). The CDR3 totals 15 residues.

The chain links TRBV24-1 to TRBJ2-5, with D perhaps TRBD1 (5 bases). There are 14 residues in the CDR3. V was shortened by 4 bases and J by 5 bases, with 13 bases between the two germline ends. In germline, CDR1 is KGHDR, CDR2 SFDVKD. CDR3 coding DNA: TGTGCCACCAGTGACCAACAGGCCCTCGAGACCCAGTACTTC. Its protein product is CATSDQQALETQYF.

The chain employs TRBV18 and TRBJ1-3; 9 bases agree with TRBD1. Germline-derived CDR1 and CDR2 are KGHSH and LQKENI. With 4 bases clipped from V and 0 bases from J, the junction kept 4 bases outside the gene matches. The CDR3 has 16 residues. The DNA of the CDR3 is TGTGCCAGCTCACGTGGACAGGGGAACTCTGGAAACACCATATATTTT. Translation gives CASSRGQGNSGNTIYF.

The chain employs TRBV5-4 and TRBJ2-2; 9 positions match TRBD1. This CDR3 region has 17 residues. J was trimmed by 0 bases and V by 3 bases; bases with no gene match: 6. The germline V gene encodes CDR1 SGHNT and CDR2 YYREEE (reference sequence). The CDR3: CASSWTGVVANTGELFF. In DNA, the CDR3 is TGTGCCAGCAGCTGGACAGGGGTGGTCGCGAACACCGGGGAGCTGTTTTTT.

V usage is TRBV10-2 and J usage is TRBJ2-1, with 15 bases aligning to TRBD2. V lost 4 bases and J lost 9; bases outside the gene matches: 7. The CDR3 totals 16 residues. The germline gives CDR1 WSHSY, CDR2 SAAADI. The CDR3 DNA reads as TGCGCCAGCAGTGGGACTAGCGGGAGGGGAGGGGGTGAGCAGTTCTTC. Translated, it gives CASSGTSGRGGGEQFF.

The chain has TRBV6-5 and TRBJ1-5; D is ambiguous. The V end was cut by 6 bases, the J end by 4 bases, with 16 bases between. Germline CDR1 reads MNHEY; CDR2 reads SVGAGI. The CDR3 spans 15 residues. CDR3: CASSSHGLGNQPQHF. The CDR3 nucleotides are TGTGCCAGCAGCTCACACGGACTGGGGAATCAGCCCCAGCATTTT.

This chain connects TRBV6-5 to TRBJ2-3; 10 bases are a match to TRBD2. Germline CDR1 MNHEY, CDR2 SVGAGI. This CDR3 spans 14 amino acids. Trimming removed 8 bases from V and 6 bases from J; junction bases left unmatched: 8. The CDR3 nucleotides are TGTGCCAGCTACCCAGCGGGGGGGCCGGATACGCAGTATTTT. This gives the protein CASYPAGGPDTQYF.

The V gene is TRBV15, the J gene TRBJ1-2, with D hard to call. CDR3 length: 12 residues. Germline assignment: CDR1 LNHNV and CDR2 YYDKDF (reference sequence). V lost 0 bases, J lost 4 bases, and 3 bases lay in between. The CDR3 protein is CATSRDRYGYTF. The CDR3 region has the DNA TGTGCCACCAGCAGAGACCGCTATGGCTACACCTTC.

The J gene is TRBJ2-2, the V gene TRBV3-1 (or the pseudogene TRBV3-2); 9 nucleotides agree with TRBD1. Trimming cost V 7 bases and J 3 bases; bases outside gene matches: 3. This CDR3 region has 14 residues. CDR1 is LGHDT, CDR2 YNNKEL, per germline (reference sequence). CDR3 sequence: CASKTGGYTGELFF. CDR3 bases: TGTGCCAGCAAGACAGGGGGTTACACCGGGGAGCTGTTTTTT.

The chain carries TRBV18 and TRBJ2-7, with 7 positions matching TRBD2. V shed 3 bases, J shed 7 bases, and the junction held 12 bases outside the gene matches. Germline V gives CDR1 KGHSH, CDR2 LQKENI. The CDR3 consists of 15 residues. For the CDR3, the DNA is TGTGCCAGCTCACCCCGGGACTACCATCAGGGTGAGCAGTACTTC. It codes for CASSPRDYHQGEQYF.

As DNA, the CDR3 is TGTGCCAGCAGCTTAGGGGTTAGCGGGGGGTACACAGATACGCAGTATTTT. The encoded protein is CASSLGVSGGYTDTQYF. The gene calls are TRBV7-8 and TRBJ2-3; TRBD2 matches 10 bases. Germline assignment: CDR1 SGHVS and CDR2 FQNEAQ. CDR3 length equals 17 residues. Trimming cost V 1 base and J 2 bases; bases outside gene matches: 6. Combining the CDR3 with reference TRBV7-8 and TRBJ2-3 gives the whole variable domain GAGVSQSPRYKVAKRGQDVALRCDPISGHVSLFWYQQALGQGPEFLTYFQNEAQLDKSGLPSDRFFAERPEGSVSTLKIQRTQQEDSAVYLCASSLGVSGGYTDTQYFGPGTRLTVL.

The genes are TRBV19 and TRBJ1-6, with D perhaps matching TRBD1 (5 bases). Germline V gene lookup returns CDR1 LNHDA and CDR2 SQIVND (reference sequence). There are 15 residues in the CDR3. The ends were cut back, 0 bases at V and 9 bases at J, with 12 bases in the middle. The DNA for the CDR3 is TGTGCCAGTAGTATAGAGGCAGGGTTGAGTTCACCCCTCCACTTT. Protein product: CASSIEAGLSSPLHF.

In DNA, the CDR3 is TGTGCCAGCAGCCCCGAAACGGCGGGAGCGGATACGCAGTATTTT. This translates into CASSPETAGADTQYF. The chain is built from TRBV7-9 and TRBJ2-3; 7 nucleotides agree with TRBD2. The V segment lost 5 bases and the J segment 6 bases; nucleotides outside the gene matches: 11. This CDR3 region has 15 residues. CDR1 SEHNR and CDR2 FQNEAQ come from the germline V gene (reference sequence).

CDR3 amino acids: CASTKPPAGDNEQFF. DNA for the CDR3: TGCGCCAGCACCAAACCTCCAGCGGGGGACAATGAGCAGTTCTTC. The chain carries TRBV5-1 and TRBJ2-1; 8 nucleotides align to TRBD2. CDR3 length: 15 amino acids. The V gene's germline CDR1 is SGHRS and CDR2 YFSETQ. V gave up 6 bases and J gave up 5 bases; unmatched junction bases: 10.

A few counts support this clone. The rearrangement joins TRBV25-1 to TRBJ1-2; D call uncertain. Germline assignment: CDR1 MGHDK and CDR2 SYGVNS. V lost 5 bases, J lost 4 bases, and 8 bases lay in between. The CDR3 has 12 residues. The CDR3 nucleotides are TGTGCCAGCAGTATATATTCCTATGGCTACACCTTC. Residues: CASSIYSYGYTF.